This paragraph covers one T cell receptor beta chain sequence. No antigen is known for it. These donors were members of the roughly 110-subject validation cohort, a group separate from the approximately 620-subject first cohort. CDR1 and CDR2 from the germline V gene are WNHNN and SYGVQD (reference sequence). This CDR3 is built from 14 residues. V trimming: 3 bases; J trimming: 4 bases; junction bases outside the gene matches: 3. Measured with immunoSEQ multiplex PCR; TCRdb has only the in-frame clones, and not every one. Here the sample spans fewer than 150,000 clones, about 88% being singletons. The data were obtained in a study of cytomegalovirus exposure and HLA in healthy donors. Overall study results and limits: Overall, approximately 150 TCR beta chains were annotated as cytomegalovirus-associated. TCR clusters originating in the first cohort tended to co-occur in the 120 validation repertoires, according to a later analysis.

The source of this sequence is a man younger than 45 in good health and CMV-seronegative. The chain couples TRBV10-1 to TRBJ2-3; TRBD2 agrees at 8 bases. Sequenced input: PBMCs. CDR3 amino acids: CASSEAGVPDTQYF. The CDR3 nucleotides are TGCGCCAGCAGTGAAGCGGGAGTGCCAGATACGCAGTATTTT.